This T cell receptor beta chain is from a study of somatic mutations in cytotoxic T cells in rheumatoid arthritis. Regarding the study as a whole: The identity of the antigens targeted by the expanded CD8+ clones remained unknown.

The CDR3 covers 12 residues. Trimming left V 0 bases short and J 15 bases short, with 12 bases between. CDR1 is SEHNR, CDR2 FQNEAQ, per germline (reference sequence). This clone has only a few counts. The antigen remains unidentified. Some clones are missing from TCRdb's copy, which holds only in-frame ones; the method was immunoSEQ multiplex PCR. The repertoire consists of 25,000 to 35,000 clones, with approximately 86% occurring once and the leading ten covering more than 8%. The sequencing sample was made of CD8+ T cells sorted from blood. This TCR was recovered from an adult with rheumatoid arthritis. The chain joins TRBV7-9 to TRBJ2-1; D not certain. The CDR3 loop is CASSLAYLGTFF. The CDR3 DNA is TGTGCCAGCAGCTTAGCGTACCTAGGTACGTTCTTC.